The 27 T cell receptor beta chains reported below all come from one sample, sequenced in a study of T-cell reconstitution after alpha-beta-depleted transplantation in children. Preparation of the TCRbeta library used unique molecular identifiers. TCRdb re-called the PCR reads through MiXCR, storing one row per CDR3 protein. Of approximately 400,000 distinct CDR3 sequences in the sample, roughly 16% were seen once. This specimen consisted of PBMCs, mostly from graft donor cells, obtained 360 days after TCRalphabeta/CD19-depleted stem cell transplant. The source of these receptors is a boy under two years old who had a stem cell transplant for Wiskott-Aldrich syndrome, so the T cells may come from the graft donor.

The CDR3 protein is CASTPQGKEVNTEAFF. For the CDR3, the DNA is TGTGCCAGTACTCCACAGGGAAAGGAGGTGAACACTGAAGCTTTCTTT. The chain uses TRBV19 and TRBJ1-1, with a tentative D call TRBD1 (6 bases). The germline V and J ends were trimmed by 7 bases and 0 bases, with 18 bases remaining between them. The germline V gene encodes CDR1 LNHDA and CDR2 SQIVND (reference sequence). The CDR3 length is 16 residues.

The V gene is TRBV3-1, the J gene TRBJ2-3; no clear D gene. Per the germline V gene, CDR1 is LGHDT and CDR2 is YNNKEL (reference sequence). CDR3 length: 14 amino acids. The germline V and J ends were trimmed by 0 bases and 1 base, with 5 bases remaining between them. CDR3 protein: CASSQDVRTDTQYF. For the CDR3, the DNA is TGTGCCAGCAGCCAAGATGTCCGCACAGATACGCAGTATTTT.

This chain uses TRBV6-1 with TRBJ1-2; no firm D call. The CDR3 runs to 12 residues. V was trimmed by 4 bases and J by 4 bases, leaving 7 bases between them. Germline V CDR1 and CDR2: MNHNS, SASEGT. CDR3 sequence: CASSGAGYGYTF. DNA of the CDR3: TGTGCCAGCAGTGGGGCAGGCTATGGCTACACCTTC.

The V and J genes are TRBV5-1 and TRBJ2-1, with 7 bases fitting TRBD1. The germline CDR1 and CDR2 sequences are SGHRS and YFSETQ. With V trimmed by 4 bases and J by 3 bases, 4 bases remained unmatched. The CDR3 contains 14 residues. Here the CDR3 reads CASSTGQVYNEQFF. In DNA form, the CDR3 reads TGCGCCAGCAGCACAGGACAGGTCTACAATGAGCAGTTCTTC.

This clonotype has just a few counts. This chain connects TRBV6-1 to TRBJ1-2, with TRBD1 identical over 8 bases. The V and J ends lost 6 bases and 4 bases, in that order; junction bases with no gene match: 7. The CDR3 is made up of 14 amino acids. From germline, CDR1 is MNHNS and CDR2 SASEGT. Written as DNA, the CDR3 is TGTGCCAGCAGAACCGGGACAGGATTCTATGGCTACACCTTC. It yields the protein CASRTGTGFYGYTF.

The chain combines TRBV12-3 or TRBV12-4 with TRBJ1-1; 8 bases map to TRBD1. CDR3 length equals 15 residues. The ends lost 3 bases at V and 2 bases at J; junction bases unmatched: 5. The CDR3 DNA follows: TGTGCCAGCAGTTTGGGACAGGCCCGAAACACTGAAGCTTTCTTT. Its translation is CASSLGQARNTEAFF.

The chain recombines TRBV15 with TRBJ2-5; D is undetermined. CDR3 length equals 14 residues. The V gene lost 6 bases and the J gene lost 5 bases, with 16 bases spanning the gap. Looked up from germline, CDR1 is LNHNV and CDR2 is YYDKDF (reference sequence). The CDR3 DNA sequence: TGTGCCACCAGTCCTCGGCGACCCGGGGAGACCCAGTACTTC. It specifies CATSPRRPGETQYF.

This clonotype was seen only a few times. The V gene is TRBV18, the J gene TRBJ2-7; D unclear. The CDR3 has 14 residues. V was cut by 4 bases and J by 0 bases, with 10 bases left in between. The germline gives CDR1 KGHSH, CDR2 LQKENI. As DNA, the CDR3 is TGTGCCAGCTCACTTACAGATTACTCCTACGAGCAGTACTTC. The encoded protein is CASSLTDYSYEQYF.

This clonotype was counted only a few times. The rearrangement uses TRBV6-5 and TRBJ2-3, with 7 positions matching TRBD2. Unmatched junction bases numbered 7, after V lost 1 base and J lost 3 bases. This CDR3 has 16 amino acids. Looked up from germline, CDR1 is MNHEY and CDR2 is SVGAGI. Here the CDR3 DNA reads TGTGCCAGCAGTTACTACCTCCCGGGGGGAACAGATACGCAGTATTTT. Amino acids: CASSYYLPGGTDTQYF.

The rearrangement links TRBV29-1 to TRBJ1-2, with TRBD1 identical over 10 bases. Germline V CDR1 and CDR2: SQVTM, ANQGSEA. Trimming took 7 bases from V and 6 from J; bases not matched to a gene: 11. The CDR3 loop spans 14 amino acids. CDR3 residues: CSARIGGTGDGYTF. For the CDR3, the DNA is TGCAGCGCCCGAATAGGTGGGACAGGGGATGGCTACACCTTC. Using reference TRBV29-1 and TRBJ1-2 for the parts outside the CDR3, the full variable domain is SAVISQKPSRDICQRGTSLTIQCQVDSQVTMMFWYRQQPGQSLTLIATANQGSEATYESGFVIDKFPISRPNLTFSTLTVSNMSPEDSSIYLCSARIGGTGDGYTFGSGTRLTVV.

This clonotype was seen many times. The CDR3 loop reads CASSSGQTYEQYF. The DNA of the CDR3 is TGCGCCAGCAGCTCGGGACAGACCTACGAGCAGTACTTC. V usage is TRBV5-1 and J usage is TRBJ2-7; 7 bases are a match to TRBD1. Looked up from germline, CDR1 is SGHRS and CDR2 is YFSETQ. The CDR3 consists of 13 residues. Losses at the gene ends were 3 bases for V and 2 bases for J; bases not matched to a gene: 2.

In its sample, this clonotype was seen many times. The chain links TRBV5-1 to TRBJ2-1; a possible D gene is TRBD2 (7 bases). V lost 0 bases to trimming and J lost 7 bases, with 11 bases between them. CDR1 is SGHRS and CDR2 is YFSETQ in the germline V gene. The CDR3 consists of 14 residues. As DNA, the CDR3 is TGCGCCAGCAGCTTGGAGGGGGGGCCGAATGAGCAGTTCTTC. The encoded protein is CASSLEGGPNEQFF.

In its sample, this clonotype was seen many times. A junction boundary mismatches the germline segment, possibly from a read error. The chain employs TRBV12-3 or TRBV12-4 and TRBJ2-2, with D perhaps given as TRBD1 or TRBD2 (6 bases each). The CDR3 has 17 residues. The CDR3 here is CASSTSGGRRGSGVLFF. The CDR3, as DNA: TGTGCCAGCAGTACATCCGGAGGACGGAGGGGTTCAGGGGTGCTGTTTTTT.

This clonotype has more than one count but fewer than ten. This chain connects TRBV20-1 to TRBJ2-3, with TRBD2 as a possible D gene (5 bases). Per germline, CDR1 DFQATT and CDR2 SNEGSKA (reference sequence). Trimming left V 7 bases short and J 6 bases short, with 20 bases between. The CDR3 has 14 residues. The CDR3 is CSVSAYHPWDTQYF. CDR3 sequence (DNA): TGCAGTGTTAGCGCCTACCACCCTTGGGATACGCAGTATTTT.

This clonotype appeared a few times. This chain uses TRBV4-3 with TRBJ2-2; 8 bases fit TRBD2. CDR1 LGHNA and CDR2 YSLEER come from the germline V gene. The ends lost 1 base at V and 6 bases at J; junction bases unmatched: 4. The CDR3 covers 15 residues. The CDR3 nucleotides are TGCGCCAGCAGCCAAGCAGCGGGAGTGCCCGGGGAGCTGTTTTTT. As protein: CASSQAAGVPGELFF.

This clonotype was recorded a few times. This sequence joins TRBV5-1 and TRBJ2-7; D might be TRBD1 (5 bases). The CDR3 has 14 amino acids. The germline CDR1 and CDR2 sequences are SGHRS and YFSETQ. Trimming left V 2 bases short and J 5 bases short, with 14 bases between. Here the CDR3 reads CASSLLTGNHEQYF. The CDR3 coding sequence is TGCGCCAGCAGCTTACTCACAGGTAACCACGAGCAGTACTTC.

This clonotype was counted a few times. The chain recombines TRBV7-2 with TRBJ2-3; possible D gene TRBD2, 7 bases. Germline values: CDR1 SGHTA, CDR2 FQGNSA. V lost 6 bases to trimming and J lost 2 bases, with 21 bases between them. The CDR3 is made up of 17 amino acids. The CDR3 DNA reads TGTGCCAGCAGTCGTAAGACGGGGGGCCACTTCACAGATACGCAGTATTTT. It is translated as CASSRKTGGHFTDTQYF.

The CDR3 DNA reads as TGCGCCAGCAGCGGTAAGCGGGGCGGAATCCAAGAGACCCAGTACTTC. It translates to CASSGKRGGIQETQYF. This chain links TRBV5-1 with TRBJ2-5; 7 bases match TRBD2. Germline V gene lookup returns CDR1 SGHRS and CDR2 YFSETQ. The CDR3 length is 16 residues. V lost 4 bases, J lost 1 base, and 10 bases stayed unmatched.

This clonotype occurred a few times. The chain combines TRBV20-1 with TRBJ2-7; D possibly uses TRBD1 or TRBD2 (5 bases each). Germline V gives CDR1 DFQATT, CDR2 SNEGSKA (reference sequence). The CDR3 has 15 residues. Trimming cost V 1 base and J 0 bases, with 13 bases left between them. Written as DNA, the CDR3 is TGCAGTGCTAGAGCAGGGACGCTGAGCTCCTACGAGCAGTACTTC. Protein sequence: CSARAGTLSSYEQYF.

The V gene is TRBV10-3, the J gene TRBJ1-3; a weak D match, TRBD1 (6 bases). Germline V gives CDR1 ENHRY, CDR2 SYGVKD. CDR3 length equals 16 residues. V shed 2 bases and J shed 2 bases, with 13 bases lying between them. The CDR3 sequence is CAISETQGGTGNTIYF. CDR3 coding DNA: TGTGCCATCAGTGAGACACAGGGAGGAACTGGAAACACCATATATTTT.

In its sample, this clonotype was seen once. The chain links TRBV7-8 to TRBJ2-1, with D unresolved. This CDR3 comprises 14 residues. The V end was cut by 1 base, the J end by 8 bases, with 12 bases between. Germline V gene sequence: CDR1 SGHVS, CDR2 FQNEAQ. CDR3 region: CASSLEIHKDEQFF. The CDR3 DNA reads as TGTGCCAGCAGCTTAGAGATACACAAGGATGAGCAGTTCTTC.

This chain links TRBV4-1 with TRBJ2-7; possible D gene TRBD1, 6 bases. Germline CDR1 MGHRA, CDR2 YSYEKL. Trimming took 7 bases from V and 6 from J, leaving 22 bases between them. CDR3 length equals 15 residues. Written as DNA, the CDR3 is TGCGCCAGCAACCCTCATTCAGGGGAGAGATCCGAGCAGTACTTC. This sequence encodes CASNPHSGERSEQYF.

The chain couples TRBV5-6 to TRBJ2-2, with D tentatively TRBD2 (5 bases). The V end was cut by 0 bases, the J end by 6 bases, with 18 bases between. Germline V gene lookup returns CDR1 SGHDT and CDR2 YYEEEE. The CDR3 is made up of 17 amino acids. In DNA, the CDR3 is TGTGCCAGCAGCTTGGCCGGACGGCTCCAAGCGGCCGGGGAGCTGTTTTTT. Its protein is CASSLAGRLQAAGELFF.

This clonotype was seen a handful of times. The chain joins TRBV20-1 to TRBJ1-5; 7 bases line up with TRBD1. With V trimmed by 6 bases and J by 3 bases, 11 bases remained unmatched. CDR1 is DFQATT, CDR2 SNEGSKA, per germline (reference sequence). The CDR3 is made up of 15 amino acids. The CDR3: CSATQSGQDNQPQHF. The CDR3 DNA is TGCAGTGCCACCCAGTCCGGACAGGACAATCAGCCCCAGCATTTT.

The table lists this clonotype with a few counts. The CDR3 protein is CSARDPTSGGNEQFF. CDR3 coding DNA: TGCAGTGCTAGAGATCCGACTAGCGGAGGCAATGAGCAGTTCTTC. This sequence joins TRBV20-1 and TRBJ2-1; 9 nucleotides align to TRBD2. The CDR3 extends over 15 amino acids. Trimming took 0 bases from V and 6 from J; bases not matched to a gene: 6. The germline V gene has CDR1 DFQATT and CDR2 SNEGSKA (reference sequence).

This clonotype has only a few counts. This rearrangement joins TRBV10-3 to TRBJ1-1; a possible D gene is TRBD1 (6 bases). The CDR3 extends over 14 amino acids. In germline, CDR1 is ENHRY, CDR2 SYGVKD. V was pared by 6 bases and J by 3 bases, with 14 bases between. The CDR3 DNA sequence: TGTGCCATCAGGACAGACAGGAGGGACACTGAAGCTTTCTTT. Its translation is CAIRTDRRDTEAFF.

This clonotype was observed a handful of times. The CDR3 nucleotides are TGTGCCAGCAGCCGGACCTACCAAGAGACCCAGTACTTC. Translating gives CASSRTYQETQYF. The chain carries TRBV11-2 and TRBJ2-5; no firm D call. The CDR3 length is 13 residues. The V end was cut by 5 bases, the J end by 0 bases, with 7 bases between. Germline assignment: CDR1 SGHAT and CDR2 FQNNGV.